This TCR beta chain was captured in a study of blood T cell repertoires in COVID-19. The overall study: Acute-phase and convalescent COVID-19 samples originated in the United States, Italy and Spain.

Sequenced by immunoSEQ multiplex PCR; TCRdb stores in-frame clones only, minus some. The data show 200,000 to 250,000 clones, 80% to 85% seen once. Germline V gives CDR1 SGHVS, CDR2 FNYEAQ. There are 16 residues in the CDR3. V lost 5 bases and J lost 1, with 12 bases in between. All recovered Cohort 3 donors got two negative PCRs, got clearance, or saw symptom resolution. V usage is TRBV7-6 and J usage is TRBJ1-6; a possible D gene is TRBD1 (6 bases). The source material was PBMCs or T cells enriched from blood (not recorded which). The TCR was taken from a woman aged 40 to 50 who had recovered from COVID-19. The DNA of the CDR3 is TGTGCCAGCAGCACCAACGACAGGTCCTATAATTCACCCCTCCACTTT. Translating gives CASSTNDRSYNSPLHF.